This T cell receptor beta chain appears in the sequencing data of a study of T cells in Graves' hyperthyroidism and ophthalmopathy (dated by TCRdb to between 2018 and 2021). Background on the whole study: Peripheral blood was sampled at the time of initial diagnosis, prior to any treatment. Prospective prediction of ophthalmopathy was tested in an independent validation cohort consisting of fewer than 20 hyperthyroidism patients and some 17 patients who later progressed to ophthalmopathy. Thyroid tissue and blood T-cell repertoires from six Graves' hyperthyroidism patients were also compared in the study. To identify TCR V-J signatures that set the groups apart, the researchers used a discovery cohort of 90 to 100 patients, made up of 40 to 45 with Graves' ophthalmopathy and some 55 with stable Graves' hyperthyroidism. The 100 or so discovery patients were randomly split 7:3 into training and test sets. After blood sampling, hyperthyroidism patients were treated with methimazole at a starting dose of 30 mg daily, and ophthalmopathy patients were treated with high-dose intravenous methylprednisolone. TCR Vbeta CDR3 sequencing of around 130 peripheral blood samples (over 40 ophthalmopathy, approximately 80 hyperthyroidism and roughly 17 progressor patients) is reported in the paper. Summary of the overall study and its limitations: Blood samples also contained most of the expanded thyroid clonotypes (frequency above 0.001), which suggests that blood repertoires may reflect thyroid immune responses. In cross-validation, a model built on a 13 V-J signature told ophthalmopathy apart from stable hyperthyroidism with 87.88% sensitivity and roughly 81% specificity, and in testing the same model reached 80%/75%. Sample size was not statistically predetermined, and blinding of investigators to group allocation was not performed. In validation, the model predicted progression to ophthalmopathy with approximately 70% sensitivity and around 72% specificity, a median of 6.5 months before onset.

This clonotype was seen many times. This clone's antigen is unknown. Per-nucleotide qualities are absent, and no much larger clonotype sits a single base away. Amplification of TCR beta CDR3 regions was carried out from RNA transcripts. The TCR CDR3 was subjected to a first round of RT-PCR using the HTBI primer set and the Qiagen OneStep RT-PCR kit. Libraries were constructed in a second round of multiplex PCR, after which size selection and purification were carried out. Paired-end sequencing of the libraries was performed with 100 bp reads on an Illumina HiSeq2000. Per the source publication's procedure: SOAPnuke was used to process the raw data, removing reads that contained adapters or uncalled bases, had a mean Phred below 15, or lacked an exact match to the constant primer or identifier. High-quality paired reads were merged with COPE v1.2.5, and unique nucleotide sequences were defined as clonotypes. MiTCR v1.1 was used to align clonotypes to the IMGT TRBV, TRBD and TRBJ reference segments. Only V-J combinations with frequency above 0.0001, covering approximately 99% of repertoires, were analysed. The TCS score was defined as F50 (clonal expansion) divided by E x V (chaos), with BLOSUM62-based TCRdist calculated between CDR3 peptides within each V-J. Welch's t-statistics and random forest reduced some 510 V-J features to 13, which were used in a naive Bayes classifier (R e1071). The public reads were quality trimmed at Q25 with fastp and then assembled into clones with MiXCR by TCRdb, keeping productive beta chains. Each CDR3 protein gets just one entry, which takes the most common genes and DNA from the rows behind it. TCRdb's processing, not the authors', yielded these V and J calls. The sample table contains about 420,000 distinct CDR3 sequences; only one count was recorded for 15% to 19% of them. Jointly, the top ten make up just under 8% of the sample.

The CDR3 goes from the cysteine to the phenylalanine over 13 residues. Only the CDR3 part of the read is kept: 39 bases, read in frame from the first base. V loses 5 bases at its end and J loses 10 bases; junction bases beyond the gene matches: 8. In the germline V gene, CDR1 corresponds to SNHLY and CDR2 to FYNNEI. Graves' hyperthyroidism was defined as stable when no progression to ophthalmopathy occurred over 18 months of follow-up. Hyperthyroidism patients were aged 18 to 65 years and newly diagnosed, with disease duration of less than 2 months. Any patient with an uncontrolled infection, another autoimmune disease, pregnancy or lactation was excluded. Diagnoses were based on clinical symptoms, serum thyroxine and TRAb, thyroid ultrasound and orbital computed tomography. PBMCs were separated from 10 ml of fresh peripheral blood using Ficoll-Paque density gradient centrifugation. Total RNA was extracted using Trizol reagent, and RNA quality was assessed on an Agilent 2100 Bioanalyzer.

The V and J segments used are TRBV2 and TRBJ2-5; 9 bases in the junction line up with TRBD1. The sample taken for sequencing was blood. The receptor's source is a woman younger than 35 with Graves' hyperthyroidism. The CDR3 sequence is CASSPWTGVDQYF. The nucleotides read TGTGCCAGCAGTCCCTGGACAGGGGTGGACCAGTACTTC.